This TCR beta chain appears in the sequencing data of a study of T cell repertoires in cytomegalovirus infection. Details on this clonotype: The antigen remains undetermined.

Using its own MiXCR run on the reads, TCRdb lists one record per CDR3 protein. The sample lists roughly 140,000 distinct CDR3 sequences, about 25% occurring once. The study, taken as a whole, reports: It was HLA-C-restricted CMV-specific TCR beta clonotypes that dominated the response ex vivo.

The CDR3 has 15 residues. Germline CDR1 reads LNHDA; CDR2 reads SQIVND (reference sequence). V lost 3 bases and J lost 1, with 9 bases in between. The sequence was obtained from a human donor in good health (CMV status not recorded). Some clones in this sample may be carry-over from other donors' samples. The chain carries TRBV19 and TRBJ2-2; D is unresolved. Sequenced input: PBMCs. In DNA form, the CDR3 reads TGTGCCAGTAGTATCCGCGGCGAGAACACCGGGGAGCTGTTTTTT. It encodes CASSIRGENTGELFF. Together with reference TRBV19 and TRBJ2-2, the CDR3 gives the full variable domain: DGGITQSPKYLFRKEGQNVTLSCEQNLNHDAMYWYRQDPGQGLRLIYYSQIVNDFQKGDIAEGYSVSREKKESFPLTVTSAQKNPTAFYLCASSIRGENTGELFFGEGSRLTVL.